This section outlines one T cell receptor (beta chain) sequence together with its context. Ten or more counts support this clonotype. This clone's antigen is unknown. No base qualities exist here, and no much larger clone lies one base off it. The sample's time point, from its label and the paper: patch test 1, 2 weeks after DPC sensitization. The label giving this sample's treatment or condition can be read as: therapeutic diphenylcyclopropenone sensitization with weekly scalp DPC. At every patch-test visit, the blood draw took place before the patch test was put on. Patients were eligible if aged 18 to 70, diagnosed with alopecia and judged suitable for DPC therapy, and pregnant patients were excluded. Total RNA was isolated from unfractionated whole blood collected in Tempus Blood RNA tubes. This entry belongs to a study of human T cells and chemical hapten exposure (dated by TCRdb to the early 2020s). For the study in its entirety: For sensitization, 2% DPC in acetone was applied to a 2 cm by 2 cm area of upper inner arm skin. Throughout the study period of around 25 weeks, patients also received therapeutic DPC doses to the scalp every week. Patch testing was done on the upper back using Finn chambers containing 0.01% DPC, and results were scored after 6 days according to International Contact Dermatitis Research Group standards. The patient cohort, mostly female, included alopecia areata with under or over 50% scalp involvement, alopecia totalis and alopecia universalis. Libraries were pooled for sequencing, and per-sample TCR yields varied mainly because of small differences in library volumes within the pool. This study followed changes in the peripheral blood TCR repertoire in vivo during primary and secondary sensitization of alopecia patients to the hapten diphenylcyclopropenone (DPC). Blood samples were taken from patients before sensitization (week 0) and at 2, 6 and about 24 weeks after DPC sensitization. Blood for TCR sequencing was provided by twenty-nine alopecia patients at one to four time points (pre-sensitization, 2, 6 and 24 weeks).

From a lookup of the germline V gene, CDR1 and CDR2 are MGHRA and YSYEKL. From cysteine to phenylalanine, the CDR3 is 17 amino acids long. Left in the record is the CDR3 DNA by itself, 51 bases read in frame from the first base. V was cut back by 3 bases and J by 0 bases, leaving a gap of 15 bases between them. General conclusions and limits of the study: The number of TCRs above 1 in 1000 frequency did not change with DPC sensitization; there was no evidence of global repertoire structure alterations. Compared with pre-sensitization or healthy control sets, expanded TCRs formed significantly more large CDR3 similarity clusters, which is consistent with antigen-driven responses. Because every patient had alopecia, a presumed autoimmune disease, the patients' immune response might differ from that of healthy individuals. After repeated subsampling, changes were observed in the strength of the expansion versus patch-test correlation and in the threshold at which the correlation became significant. Patch test score correlated positively with the number of PT1 expanded TCRs, reaching significance at thresholds 8, 16 and 32 but not at 4.

Libraries were built with RACE. The run used a NextSeq 500. Library preparation attached unique molecular identifiers to individual cDNA molecules for quantitative, reproducible TCR counting. Both TCR alpha and TCR beta chains were sequenced from each blood RNA sample. As for the original processing: A median of roughly 99,000 TCRs per sample was observed, with a range of about 20,000 to 750,000. The Decombinator software suite was used to annotate V, J and CDR3 in the TCR reads. To make PS versus PT1 abundance plots, every sample was subsampled to the same number of TCRs (28,000). Expanded TCRs were defined as absent before sensitization and observed at least eight times at the 2-week time point. TCRdb reprocessing: public reads trimmed at Q25 with fastp, clones called with MiXCR, in-frame beta chains kept. Each entry is one CDR3 protein sequence, shown with its most common DNA and genes. The V and J calls and clone size come from TCRdb's table, not from the authors' own analysis. This sample lists approximately 340,000 distinct CDR3 sequences; 5.5% to 8% were detected once. The top ten clonotypes cover roughly 7.9% of the sample.

The clonotype comes from a woman between 18 and 29 years old with alopecia areata. Some clones in this sample may be carry-over from other donors' samples. The chain couples TRBV4-1 to TRBJ2-1; D gene: possibly TRBD2, on 6 matching bases. The specimen comprised whole blood, sampled in connection with sensitization to the hapten diphenylcyclopropenone (DPC). The nucleotide sequence reads as follows: TGCGCCAGCAGCCAGGCACCGGGACTTCCCTCCTACAATGAGCAGTTCTTC. Its translation is CASSQAPGLPSYNEQFF.